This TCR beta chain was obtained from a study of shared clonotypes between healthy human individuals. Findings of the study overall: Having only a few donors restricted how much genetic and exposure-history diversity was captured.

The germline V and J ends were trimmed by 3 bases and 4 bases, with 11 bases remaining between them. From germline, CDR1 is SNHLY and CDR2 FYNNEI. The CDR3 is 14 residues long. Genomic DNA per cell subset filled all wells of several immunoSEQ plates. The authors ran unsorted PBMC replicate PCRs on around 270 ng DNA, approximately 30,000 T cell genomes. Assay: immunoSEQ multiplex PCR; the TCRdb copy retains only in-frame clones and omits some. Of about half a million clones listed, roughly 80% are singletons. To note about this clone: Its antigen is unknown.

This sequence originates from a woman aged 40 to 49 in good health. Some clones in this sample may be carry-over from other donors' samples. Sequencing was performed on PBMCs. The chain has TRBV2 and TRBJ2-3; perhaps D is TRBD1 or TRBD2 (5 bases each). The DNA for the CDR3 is TGTGCCAGCAGTGATGGCCGGGACCCAGATACGCAGTATTTT. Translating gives CASSDGRDPDTQYF.